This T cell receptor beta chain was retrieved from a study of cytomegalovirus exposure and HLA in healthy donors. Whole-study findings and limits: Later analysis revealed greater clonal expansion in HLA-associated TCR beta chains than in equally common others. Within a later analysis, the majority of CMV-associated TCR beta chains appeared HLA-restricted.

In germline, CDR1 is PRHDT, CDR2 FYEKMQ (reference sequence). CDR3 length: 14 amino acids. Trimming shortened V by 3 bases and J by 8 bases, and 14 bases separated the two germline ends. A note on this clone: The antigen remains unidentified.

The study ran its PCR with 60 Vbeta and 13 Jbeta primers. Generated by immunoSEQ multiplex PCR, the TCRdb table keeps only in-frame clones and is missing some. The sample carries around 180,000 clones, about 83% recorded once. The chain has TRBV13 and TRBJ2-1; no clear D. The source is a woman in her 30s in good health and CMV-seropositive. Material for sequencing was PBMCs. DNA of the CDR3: TGTGCCAGCAGCTTGCCCTCTAGTGAGGATGAGCAGTTCTTC. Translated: CASSLPSSEDEQFF.